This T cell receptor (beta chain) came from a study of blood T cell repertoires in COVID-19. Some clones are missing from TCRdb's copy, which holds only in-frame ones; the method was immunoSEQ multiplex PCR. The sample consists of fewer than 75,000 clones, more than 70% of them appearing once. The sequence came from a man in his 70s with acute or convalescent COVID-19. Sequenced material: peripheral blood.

The CDR3 DNA is TGTGCCACCCCCCACCAGGGAGGATTGAGCAATGAGCAGTTCTTC. Translating it yields CATPHQGGLSNEQFF. The chain uses TRBV24-1 and TRBJ2-1; D might be TRBD2 (6 bases). V lost 9 bases and J 6 bases, leaving 20 bases between the germline ends. From germline, CDR1 is KGHDR and CDR2 SFDVKD. The CDR3 spans 15 residues.